These 3 T cell receptor beta chains came from one sample sequenced in a study of blood T cells in healthy people across ages. A second PCR of about 6 to 11 cycles used a sample-barcoded 5' primer and a J-beta primer mix. TCRdb reprocessed the 5' RACE reads with MiXCR, giving one entry per CDR3 protein. The table has roughly 1,000,000 distinct CDR3 sequences, around 25% seen once. The same sample was also used in a study of T cells of mothers and their children.

The sample comprised blood. The origin of the receptors is a girl aged 2 to 9 in good health.

For the CDR3, the DNA is TGCAGTATTAGCGGTTCCTTCTCTGGGGCCAACGTCCTGACTTTC. It specifies CSISGSFSGANVLTF. The chain couples TRBV29-1 to TRBJ2-6; a possible D gene is TRBD2 (6 bases). CDR3 length: 15 residues. The germline V gene encodes CDR1 SQVTM and CDR2 ANQGSEA.

There are many counts of this clonotype. The chain couples TRBV29-1 to TRBJ2-4; perhaps TRBD2 as D (5 bases). The CDR3 totals 13 residues. Germline CDR1 and CDR2: SQVTM and ANQGSEA. V was cut by 4 bases and J by 0 bases, with 7 bases left in between. CDR3 amino acids: CSVGGLAKNIQYF. CDR3 sequence (DNA): TGCAGCGTTGGCGGGTTAGCCAAAAACATTCAGTACTTC.

This chain links TRBV28 with TRBJ2-1; D could derive from TRBD1 or TRBD2 (5 bases each). The CDR3 is 14 amino acids. V lost 10 bases and J 2 bases, leaving 15 bases between the germline ends. The germline CDR1 and CDR2 sequences are MDHEN and SYDVKM. The CDR3 sequence is CANPRGKAYNEQFF. The CDR3 nucleotides read TGTGCCAACCCGAGGGGAAAGGCCTACAATGAGCAGTTCTTC.